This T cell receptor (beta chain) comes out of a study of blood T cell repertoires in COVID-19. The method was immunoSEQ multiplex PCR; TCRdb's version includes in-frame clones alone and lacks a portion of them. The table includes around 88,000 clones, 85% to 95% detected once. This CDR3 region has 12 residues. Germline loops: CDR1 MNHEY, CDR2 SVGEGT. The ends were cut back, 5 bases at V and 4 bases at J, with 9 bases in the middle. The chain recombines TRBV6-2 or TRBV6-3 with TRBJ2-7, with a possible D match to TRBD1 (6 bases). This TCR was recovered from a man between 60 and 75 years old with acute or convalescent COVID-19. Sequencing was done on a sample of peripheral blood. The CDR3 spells CASSNRVYEQYF. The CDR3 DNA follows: TGTGCCAGCAGTAACAGGGTGTACGAGCAGTACTTC.